A selection of T cell receptor beta chains follows, all from one sample in a study of blood T cell repertoires in COVID-19. TCRdb keeps only in-frame clones here, not all; method: immunoSEQ multiplex PCR. The data contain 240,000 or so clones, 81% of them singletons. Sequenced material: peripheral blood. The receptor source for this set is an elderly woman with COVID-19, enrolled during active disease. The CDR3 runs from the conserved cysteine through the conserved F or W. A D gene is named only where the DNA matches it firmly. Size is stated for part of the rows, as once, few or many counts, or as a class when the clone is expanded.

TRBJ1-2,.,.,TRBV20-1,TGCAGTGCTAGTGTACAGGGCTATGGCTACACCTTC,CSASVQGYGYTF
TRBJ1-5,once,.,TRBV6-1,TGTGCCAGCAGTGAAATACAGCGGGTTAATCAGCCCCAGCATTTT,CASSEIQRVNQPQHF
TRBJ2-1,.,TRBD2,TRBV20-1,TGCAGTGCTAGTTCGCGGGAGAATGAGCAGTTCTTC,CSASSRENEQFF
TRBJ1-6,many,TRBD1,TRBV7-9,TGTGCCAGCAGCTCCGGACAGGCTAATTCACCCCTCCACTTT,CASSSGQANSPLHF
TRBJ1-2,.,.,TRBV30,TGTGCCTGGAGTAATATCCGGGGCTATGGCTACACCTTC,CAWSNIRGYGYTF
TRBJ1-1,.,.,TRBV10-3,TGTGCCATCAGTGAGTCACAGACTGAAGCTTTCTTT,CAISESQTEAFF
TRBJ1-2,once,.,TRBV11-1,TGTGCCAGCAGCAGAGGGTCGAAAAACTATGGCTACACCTTC,CASSRGSKNYGYTF
TRBJ2-4,.,.,TRBV18,TGTGCCAGCTCCGCCGGTTGGGAGAACATTCAGTACTTC,CASSAGWENIQYF
TRBJ2-5,once,.,TRBV14,TGTGCCAGCAGCCAAGTAGAGAAACCTCAAGAGACCCAGTACTTC,CASSQVEKPQETQYF
TRBJ1-1,.,TRBD1,TRBV19,TGTGCCAGTAGCACAGACAGGGCGAACACTGAAGCTTTCTTT,CASSTDRANTEAFF
TRBJ1-1,.,TRBD1,TRBV9,TGTGCCAGCAGCCCCCAGGGGGGGAACACTGAAGCTTTCTTT,CASSPQGGNTEAFF
TRBJ2-1,.,TRBD2,TRBV7-9,TGTGCCAGCAGCCAGAGCGGGAGCTACAATGAGCAGTTCTTC,CASSQSGSYNEQFF
TRBJ2-1,few,TRBD2,TRBV29-1,TGCAGCGTTGCCTCGACTAGCGGGGGGGCCGGGGAGCAGTTCTTC,CSVASTSGGAGEQFF
TRBJ2-5,.,.,TRBV6-6,TGTGCCAGCAGTTACTCTGTTCCAGGCCAAGAGACCCAGTACTTC,CASSYSVPGQETQYF
TRBJ1-4,.,.,TRBV6-1,TGTGCCAGCAGTGACCACTTAGTCGGTGATGAAAAACTGTTTTTT,CASSDHLVGDEKLFF
TRBJ2-5,.,.,TRBV27,TGTGCCAGCAGTTTGGGGCGGGGGCCTGGGGAGACCCAGTACTTC,CASSLGRGPGETQYF
TRBJ1-2,once,.,TRBV19,TGTGCCAGTAGTACCGTAGCAAGTTATGGCTACACCTTC,CASSTVASYGYTF
TRBJ2-7,.,TRBD2,TRBV5-1,TGCGCCAGCAGCCGGTGGGGACTAGCGGTACCCTTCTCCTACGAGCAGTACTTC,CASSRWGLAVPFSYEQYF
TRBJ2-7,many,.,TRBV13,TGTGCCAGCAGCTTCGGCAGGTCTGGGTCCTACGAGCAGTACTTC,CASSFGRSGSYEQYF
TRBJ1-5,.,.,TRBV28,TGTGCCAGCAGTTTCACAGGGTACAGGCAGCCCCAGCATTTT,CASSFTGYRQPQHF
TRBJ2-7,once,.,TRBV5-4,TGTGCCAGCAGCCTACAGACGCAATACGAGCAGTACTTC,CASSLQTQYEQYF
TRBJ1-2,.,.,TRBV11-2,TGTGCCAGCAGCATTAGCCCGTACTTTAACTATGGCTACACCTTC,CASSISPYFNYGYTF
TRBJ2-7,.,.,TRBV6-5,TGTGCCAGCGGTCGGTTCGAGCAGTACTTC,CASGRFEQYF
TRBJ1-4,.,.,TRBV7-2,TGTGCCAGCAGCCGGCTTGGGCTTGCAACTAATGAAAAACTGTTTTTT,CASSRLGLATNEKLFF
TRBJ1-2,.,.,TRBV6-1,TGTGCCAGCAGTGAAGCAGGGAGGGGAAACTATGGCTACACCTTC,CASSEAGRGNYGYTF
TRBJ1-5,once,.,TRBV10-2,TGCGCCAGCAGTGAGTGGTCGGGGGGCAATCAGCCCCAGCATTTT,CASSEWSGGNQPQHF
TRBJ1-2,.,TRBD1,TRBV3-1/TRBV3-2,TGTGCCAGCAGCCCCGGACAGGTCGGCTATGGCTACACCTTC,CASSPGQVGYGYTF
TRBJ1-1,.,.,TRBV11-2,TGTGCCAGCAGCGGGCAAGTCCGGGGTGAAGCTTTCTTT,CASSGQVRGEAFF
TRBJ2-1,.,.,TRBV5-6,TGTGCCAGCAGCCCGGGCCGGGGGGAGCAGTTCTTC,CASSPGRGEQFF
TRBJ2-7,few,TRBD2,TRBV10-3,TGTGCCATCAGTGAGGCTGCGGGGCGGGGGGAGCAGTACTTC,CAISEAAGRGEQYF
TRBJ1-6,.,.,TRBV6-6,TGTGCCAGCAGTTACTCGAACAGCAATTCACCCCTCCACTTT,CASSYSNSNSPLHF
TRBJ2-3,.,TRBD2,TRBV6-6,TGTGCCAGCAGTTGGACTAGCGGTACAGATACGCAGTATTTT,CASSWTSGTDTQYF
TRBJ2-4,once,.,TRBV18,TGTGCCAGCTCACCAGGTCTGGAGATTCAGTACTTC,CASSPGLEIQYF
TRBJ2-1,.,.,TRBV7-2,TGTGCCAGCAGCCCCTACGCCTACAATGAGCAGTTCTTC,CASSPYAYNEQFF
TRBJ1-3,.,.,TRBV3-1/TRBV3-2,TGTGCCAGCAGCCCTAGTGGGGGAAACACCATATATTTT,CASSPSGGNTIYF
TRBJ1-1,.,.,TRBV28,TGTGCCAGCAGCCATTTAGGGGACACTGATCCTGAAGCTTTCTTT,CASSHLGDTDPEAFF
TRBJ2-2,once,TRBD2,TRBV6-1,TGTGCCAGCAGTGAATATGTGGTGGCGCTAGCGGGCCCGAACACCGGGGAGCTGTTTTTT,CASSEYVVALAGPNTGELFF
TRBJ1-2,.,TRBD1,TRBV13,TGTGCCAGCAGCTTAGATGGACAGGGGGTAGGCGGCTACACCTTC,CASSLDGQGVGGYTF
TRBJ1-1,.,.,TRBV7-8,TGTGCCAGCAGCCCGTTTACGGGGGGGAATTTAGGCACTGAAGCTTTCTTT,CASSPFTGGNLGTEAFF
TRBJ2-2,.,TRBD1,TRBV7-2,TGTGCCAGCAGCCAGGACAGGGGGCATACCGGGGAGCTGTTTTTT,CASSQDRGHTGELFF
TRBJ1-1,.,TRBD1,TRBV6-6,TGTGCCAGCAATCCACGACAGGGATTGAACACTGAAGCTTTCTTT,CASNPRQGLNTEAFF
TRBJ2-3,.,TRBD2,TRBV18,TGTGCCAGCTCATCCCAGCGGGAGGGGAAAACAGATACGCAGTATTTT,CASSSQREGKTDTQYF
TRBJ1-1,.,.,TRBV28,TGTGCCAGCAGTTTTGGGAACAGGCGGTACACTGAAGCTTTCTTT,CASSFGNRRYTEAFF
TRBJ1-4,.,.,TRBV5-1,TGCGCCAGCGGGGGGATGGCTGTTGCAACTAATGAAAAACTGTTTTTT,CASGGMAVATNEKLFF
TRBJ2-1,.,TRBD2,TRBV3-1/TRBV3-2,TGTGCCAGCAGCCAAGAGGGGGGACTAGCGGGAAGTGACAATGAGCAGTTCTTC,CASSQEGGLAGSDNEQFF
TRBJ1-2,.,.,TRBV12-3/TRBV12-4,TGTGCCAGCAGTTTGAGCGGGGGTCGTGGCTACACCTTC,CASSLSGGRGYTF
TRBJ1-1,.,.,TRBV12-3/TRBV12-4,TGTGCCAGCAGTTTGGGAGGGGAAACTTTCTTT,CASSLGGETFF
TRBJ1-1,.,TRBD1,TRBV6-1,TGTGCCAGCAGTGTTAGGACAGGGGGCGTGAACACTGAAGCTTTCTTT,CASSVRTGGVNTEAFF
TRBJ1-1,.,.,TRBV18,TGTGCCAGCTCACCCTCAAGGGGCACTGAAGCTTTCTTT,CASSPSRGTEAFF
TRBJ2-5,.,.,TRBV4-1,TGCGCCAGCAGCCAAGGCCCTAGGGAGACCCAGTACTTC,CASSQGPRETQYF
TRBJ2-7,.,TRBD2,TRBV9,TGTGCCAGCAGCGTAGGAGCGGGGGGATCCTACGAGCAGTACTTC,CASSVGAGGSYEQYF
TRBJ2-1,.,TRBD2,TRBV3-1/TRBV3-2,TGTGCCAGCAGCCATCTCGGGGGGGAACTGTTCTTC,CASSHLGGELFF
TRBJ2-2,.,TRBD2,TRBV3-1/TRBV3-2,TGTGCCAGCAGCAAAAACGGGAGGGCGGGCACCGGGGAGCTGTTTTTT,CASSKNGRAGTGELFF
TRBJ1-2,.,.,TRBV7-9,TGTGCCAGCAGCTTATACGGGGATAACACCTTC,CASSLYGDNTF
TRBJ2-6,.,.,TRBV5-1,TGCGCCAGCAGCTTGCAGTCTCCCTCTGGGGCCAACGTCCTGACTTTC,CASSLQSPSGANVLTF
TRBJ1-6,.,.,TRBV9,TGTGCCAGCAGCGTGGGTCGGGATAATTCACCCCTCCACTTT,CASSVGRDNSPLHF
TRBJ2-3,.,.,TRBV27,TGTGCCAGCAGCCCCCTTAGGGGAACCACAGATACGCAGTATTTT,CASSPLRGTTDTQYF